The 31 T cell receptor beta chains in this list originate from one sample, sequenced in a study of blood T cell repertoires in COVID-19. Profiled with immunoSEQ multiplex PCR; TCRdb holds only in-frame clones, not every one. The sample shows 200,000 to 250,000 clones, roughly 81% of them seen only once. The sample taken for sequencing was peripheral blood. Receptors originate from a man aged 50 or older who had recovered from COVID-19.

This clone was counted a single time. The CDR3 nucleotides are TGTGCCAGCAGTTTGGTAGCGGGAGGAGGGGACCAGTACTTC. The encoded protein is CASSLVAGGGDQYF. The rearrangement joins TRBV28 to TRBJ2-5, with 10 bases matching TRBD2. The CDR3 loop spans 14 amino acids. Looked up from germline, CDR1 is MDHEN and CDR2 is SYDVKM. V was pared by 3 bases and J by 10 bases, with 8 bases of the junction left unmatched.

The CDR3 region is CASSSRGDTVPLAKNIQYF. As DNA, the CDR3 is TGTGCCAGCAGTTCCCGAGGGGACACAGTACCTCTAGCCAAAAACATTCAGTACTTC. The chain has TRBV28 and TRBJ2-4; the D gene is possibly TRBD1 (6 bases). Per the germline V gene, CDR1 is MDHEN and CDR2 is SYDVKM. Trimming removed 4 bases from V and 0 bases from J, with 22 bases in between. CDR3 length: 19 residues.

This chain joins TRBV29-1 and TRBJ2-7, with D possibly TRBD2 on 6 matching bases. The ends were cut back, 0 bases at V and 3 bases at J, with 12 bases in the middle. Germline V gives CDR1 SQVTM, CDR2 ANQGSEA. The CDR3 has 14 residues. Here the CDR3 reads CSVEDGQGGYEQYF. The CDR3 coding sequence is TGCAGCGTTGAAGATGGGCAGGGAGGCTACGAGCAGTACTTC.

The chain employs TRBV5-1 and TRBJ2-6; TRBD1 aligns across 7 bases. CDR3 length: 17 amino acids. The germline V gene has CDR1 SGHRS and CDR2 YFSETQ. V shed 2 bases and J 0 bases; nucleotides not matched to a gene: 5. The CDR3: CASSFGQAFSGANVLTF. CDR3 sequence (DNA): TGCGCCAGCAGCTTCGGACAGGCTTTCTCTGGGGCCAACGTCCTGACTTTC.

This clone was counted only a few times. J is TRBJ1-4 and V is TRBV7-9; 7 bases are shared with TRBD1. The germline CDR1 and CDR2 sequences are SEHNR and FQNEAQ (reference sequence). CDR3 length: 16 amino acids. The V gene end was trimmed by 5 bases and the J gene end by 3 bases; junction bases not matched to a gene: 9. The CDR3 DNA sequence: TGTGCCAGCAGCGCCCAAACAGGGACAGCTAATGAAAAACTGTTTTTT. Its protein product is CASSAQTGTANEKLFF. Combining the CDR3 with reference TRBV7-9 and TRBJ1-4 gives the whole variable domain DTGVSQNPRHKITKRGQNVTFRCDPISEHNRLYWYRQTLGQGPEFLTYFQNEAQLEKSRLLSDRFSAERPKGSFSTLEIQRTEQGDSAMYLCASSAQTGTANEKLFFGSGTQLSVL.

The chain uses TRBV28 and TRBJ1-5; possibly TRBD1 for D (5 bases). The V end was cut by 5 bases, the J end by 0 bases, with 17 bases between. The CDR3 has 17 amino acids. In germline, CDR1 is MDHEN, CDR2 SYDVKM. In nucleotides, the CDR3 is TGTGCCAGCAGTCTATCAGGGTTTGGACGTAGCAATCAGCCCCAGCATTTT. Translating it yields CASSLSGFGRSNQPQHF.

The chain recombines TRBV5-1 with TRBJ1-3, with TRBD1 as a possible D gene (5 bases). Trimming cost V 0 bases and J 8 bases, with 15 bases left between them. Germline V gene sequence: CDR1 SGHRS, CDR2 YFSETQ. CDR3 length equals 15 residues. The CDR3, as DNA: TGCGCCAGCAGCTTGGGTTGGGGCGGCAGCGACACCATATATTTT. This codes for CASSLGWGGSDTIYF.

The rearrangement links TRBV18 to TRBJ2-7, with 12 bases lining up with TRBD2. Germline V gives CDR1 KGHSH, CDR2 LQKENI. The trim removed 4 bases at V and 4 bases at J, leaving 8 bases unmatched. CDR3 length equals 16 residues. CDR3 loop: CASSRISGTSGYEQYF. The CDR3 nucleotides are TGTGCCAGCTCACGTATTTCCGGGACTAGCGGGTACGAGCAGTACTTC.

The chain recombines TRBV11-3 with TRBJ2-1; 11 nucleotides line up with TRBD2. The germline gives CDR1 SGHNT, CDR2 YENEEA. The junction had 2 bases not matched to a gene; V was cut back by 5 bases and J by 5 bases. The CDR3 has 14 amino acids. Here the CDR3 DNA reads TGTGCCAGCAGCCCGGGACTAGCGGACAATGAGCAGTTCTTC. This sequence encodes CASSPGLADNEQFF.

In nucleotides, the CDR3 is TGTGCCAGCAGCTTAGATTCGGGAGGATACAATGAGCAGTTCTTC. Translation: CASSLDSGGYNEQFF. V usage is TRBV11-2 and J usage is TRBJ2-1; 7 positions agree with TRBD2. CDR1 SGHAT and CDR2 FQNNGV come from the germline V gene. The CDR3 runs 15 residues. V lost 0 bases, J lost 4 bases, and 3 bases stayed unmatched.

The chain employs TRBV5-4 and TRBJ1-3, with 8 bases aligning to TRBD1. Germline V lookup: CDR1 SGHNT, CDR2 YYREEE (reference sequence). V was clipped by 9 bases and J by 3 bases; unmatched bases: 14. The CDR3 contains 16 residues. The CDR3: CATYRGSQGVGNTIYF. In DNA, the CDR3 is TGTGCCACCTACAGGGGGTCACAGGGTGTTGGAAACACCATATATTTT.

The J gene is TRBJ2-3, the V gene TRBV24-1; 8 bases agree with TRBD2. The CDR3 contains 13 residues. Germline CDR1 reads KGHDR; CDR2 reads SFDVKD. With 7 bases clipped from V and 3 bases from J, the junction kept 2 bases outside the gene matches. CDR3 protein: CATSRGGTDTQYF. In DNA, the CDR3 is TGTGCCACCAGCCGGGGGGGGACAGATACGCAGTATTTT.

This chain's CDR3 is CASIPRQGLGNTIYF. CDR3 in DNA: TGTGCCAGCATTCCCCGACAGGGGCTTGGAAACACCATATATTTT. The chain combines TRBV6-5 with TRBJ1-3, with 8 positions matching TRBD1. The CDR3 has 15 residues. The trim removed 7 bases at V and 3 bases at J, leaving 8 bases unmatched. In germline, CDR1 is MNHEY, CDR2 SVGAGI.

The chain joins TRBV28 to TRBJ1-2, with TRBD1 matching 10 bases. V was pared by 11 bases and J by 1 base, with 10 bases of the junction left unmatched. This CDR3 contains 15 residues. From germline, CDR1 is MDHEN and CDR2 SYDVKM. Written as DNA, the CDR3 is TGTGCCGGCCGCGGGGGGGACAGGGGTAACTATGGCTACACCTTC. Amino acid sequence: CAGRGGDRGNYGYTF.

The chain recombines TRBV28 with TRBJ2-7; a possible D gene is TRBD1 (6 bases). Germline-derived CDR1 and CDR2 are MDHEN and SYDVKM. This CDR3 has 20 residues. Trimming stripped 6 bases from V and 3 bases from J, with 33 bases between. The CDR3 sequence is CASSSNLPPRGRGHYYEQYF. The CDR3 DNA follows: TGTGCCAGCAGCTCAAATCTGCCGCCCAGGGGTAGGGGCCACTACTACGAGCAGTACTTC.

The chain combines TRBV30 with TRBJ2-7, with D tentatively TRBD2 (6 bases). V was clipped by 7 bases and J by 1 base, with 17 bases between them. Per the germline V gene, CDR1 is GTSNPN and CDR2 is SVGIG (reference sequence). The CDR3 length is 14 residues. The CDR3 here is CASTAGAGSYEQYF. CDR3 coding DNA: TGTGCCTCGACGGCCGGGGCGGGATCCTACGAGCAGTACTTC.

The sample holds a few counts of this clone. The V gene is TRBV30, the J gene TRBJ1-1; possibly TRBD1 for D (5 bases). Trimming shortened V by 7 bases and J by 4 bases, and 13 bases separated the two germline ends. Germline CDR1 GTSNPN, CDR2 SVGIG (reference sequence). The CDR3 length is 12 residues. This CDR3 reads CAYQGGGTEAFF. CDR3 coding DNA: TGTGCCTACCAGGGAGGCGGCACTGAAGCTTTCTTT.

The V and J genes are TRBV28 and TRBJ2-7; 7 bases align to TRBD1. V was clipped by 4 bases and J by 5 bases; unmatched bases: 11. Germline assignment: CDR1 MDHEN and CDR2 SYDVKM. This CDR3 comprises 15 residues. The CDR3 DNA is TGTGCCAGCAGTTCGACAGACAGGGATCTCCACGAGCAGTACTTC. Protein sequence: CASSSTDRDLHEQYF.

The V gene is TRBV28, the J gene TRBJ2-3; possibly TRBD2 for D (5 bases). The CDR3 runs to 12 residues. V lost 6 bases and J 2 bases, leaving 6 bases between the germline ends. Germline assignment: CDR1 MDHEN and CDR2 SYDVKM. The CDR3 nucleotides read TGTGCCAGCAGGGAGGTCACAGATACGCAGTATTTT. Translated, it gives CASREVTDTQYF.

The chain employs TRBV7-6 and TRBJ2-7, with 8 bases identical to TRBD1. CDR3 length equals 15 residues. CDR1 SGHVS and CDR2 FNYEAQ come from the germline V gene. Unmatched junction bases numbered 7, after V lost 5 bases and J lost 1 base. The CDR3 protein is CASSPYYRGSYEQYF. As DNA, the CDR3 is TGTGCCAGCAGCCCATACTACAGGGGGTCCTACGAGCAGTACTTC. Drawing the rest from reference TRBV7-6 and TRBJ2-7, the complete variable domain is GAGVSQSPRYKVTKRGQDVALRCDPISGHVSLYWYRQALGQGPEFLTYFNYEAQQDKSGLPNDRFSAERPEGSISTLTIQRTEQRDSAMYRCASSPYYRGSYEQYFGPGTRLTVT.

The CDR3 bases are TGTGCCAGCAGCTTAGCGGTCGCGAAACAGGGACGTGGGGAGCAGTACTTC. It specifies CASSLAVAKQGRGEQYF. This chain connects TRBV7-6 to TRBJ2-7; a weak D match, TRBD1 (6 bases). The CDR3 covers 17 residues. V dropped 0 bases and J dropped 7 bases, with 22 bases sitting between them. Per germline, CDR1 SGHVS and CDR2 FNYEAQ.

The chain joins TRBV6-5 to TRBJ1-1; 7 positions match TRBD1. Germline CDR1 reads MNHEY; CDR2 reads SVGAGI. The V gene end was trimmed by 2 bases and the J gene end by 5 bases; junction bases not matched to a gene: 8. This CDR3 has 15 residues. The CDR3 spells CASSYLYRGRTEAFF. CDR3 sequence (DNA): TGTGCCAGCAGTTACCTCTACAGGGGACGGACTGAAGCTTTCTTT.

CDR3 in DNA: TGTGCCAGCTCACCAAACGAGAGTCCCGCCGGGGAGCTGTTTTTT. Its translation is CASSPNESPAGELFF. The chain joins TRBV18 to TRBJ2-2, with unresolved D. Germline CDR1 KGHSH, CDR2 LQKENI. The CDR3 loop spans 15 amino acids. Deletions cut 2 bases from V and 6 bases from J, with 13 bases between.

This chain connects TRBV19 to TRBJ2-7; TRBD1 matches at 10 bases. Trimming cost V 6 bases and J 6 bases; bases outside gene matches: 8. Germline CDR1 and CDR2: LNHDA and SQIVND (reference sequence). The CDR3 runs 14 residues. The chain's CDR3 is CASRPGQGFSEQYF. The DNA of the CDR3 is TGTGCCAGTAGACCGGGACAGGGGTTCTCCGAGCAGTACTTC. Complete variable domain (other parts from reference TRBV19 and TRBJ2-7): DGGITQSPKYLFRKEGQNVTLSCEQNLNHDAMYWYRQDPGQGLRLIYYSQIVNDFQKGDIAEGYSVSREKKESFPLTVTSAQKNPTAFYLCASRPGQGFSEQYFGPGTRLTVT.

V is TRBV28 and J is TRBJ2-7; weak D call: TRBD1 (6 bases). Trimming shortened V by 7 bases and J by 1 base, and 17 bases separated the two germline ends. The CDR3 runs 15 residues. Germline V lookup: CDR1 MDHEN, CDR2 SYDVKM. Here the CDR3 DNA reads TGTGCCAGCACCTCCCCAGGGGTAATTTCCTACGAGCAGTACTTC. Translated: CASTSPGVISYEQYF.

This clone was seen only a few times. The gene calls are TRBV3-1 (or the pseudogene TRBV3-2) and TRBJ1-2, with 8 bases that match TRBD1. V shed 2 bases, J shed 5 bases, and the junction held 4 bases outside the gene matches. The CDR3 sequence is 14 residues long. Looked up from germline, CDR1 is LGHDT and CDR2 is YNNKEL (reference sequence). The CDR3, as DNA: TGTGCCAGCAGCCAACAGGGGGCGCTTTATGGCTACACCTTC. This codes for CASSQQGALYGYTF.

This clone appeared a few times. The CDR3 bases are TGTGCCAGCAGCCAGATTCCCAGCGGGGACAGCACAGATACGCAGTATTTT. This encodes CASSQIPSGDSTDTQYF. V is TRBV3-1 (or the pseudogene TRBV3-2) and J is TRBJ2-3; TRBD2 matches at 7 bases. The junction had 9 bases not matched to a gene; V was cut back by 3 bases and J by 0 bases. This CDR3 has 17 residues. Per the germline V gene, CDR1 is LGHDT and CDR2 is YNNKEL (reference sequence).

V usage is TRBV5-5 and J usage is TRBJ2-7; no reliable D call. This CDR3 spans 13 amino acids. V lost 1 base and J lost 8, with 13 bases in between. Per the germline V gene, CDR1 is SGHKS and CDR2 is YYEKEE (reference sequence). DNA of the CDR3: TGTGCCAGCAGCTTGACAGTACTTCCGAAGCAGTACTTC. It specifies CASSLTVLPKQYF. The full variable domain, in which reference TRBV5-5 and TRBJ2-7 provide the parts outside the CDR3, is DAGVTQSPTHLIKTRGQQVTLRCSPISGHKSVSWYQQVLGQGPQFIFQYYEKEERGRGNFPDRFSARQFPNYSSELNVNALLLGDSALYLCASSLTVLPKQYFGPGTRLTVT.

The rearrangement uses TRBV10-1 and TRBJ2-7, with TRBD2 identical over 10 bases. J was trimmed by 2 bases and V by 3 bases; bases with no gene match: 10. There are 17 residues in the CDR3. CDR1 WNHNN and CDR2 SYGVQD come from the germline V gene (reference sequence). The CDR3 sequence: CASSDPASGRGAYEQYF. The CDR3 region has the DNA TGCGCCAGCAGTGACCCGGCGAGCGGGAGGGGAGCCTACGAGCAGTACTTC.

V is TRBV5-1 and J is TRBJ2-4; no clear D. The CDR3 loop spans 17 amino acids. Trimming took off 0 bases at V and 0 bases at J, with 13 bases between the two ends. CDR1 SGHRS and CDR2 YFSETQ come from the germline V gene. The CDR3 spells CASSLEVGAVAKNIQYF. The CDR3 DNA sequence: TGCGCCAGCAGCTTGGAGGTGGGCGCCGTAGCCAAAAACATTCAGTACTTC.

V usage is TRBV27 and J usage is TRBJ1-1, with 8 positions matching TRBD1. The germline CDR1 and CDR2 sequences are MNHEY and SMNVEV (reference sequence). The CDR3 sequence is 15 residues long. Trimming took 5 bases from V and 4 from J; bases not matched to a gene: 9. Here the CDR3 reads CASSPTGVRPTEAFF. The CDR3 nucleotides are TGTGCCAGCAGTCCGACAGGGGTAAGGCCCACTGAAGCTTTCTTT.